The entry below describes one TCR beta chain. This specimen belongs to a study of T-cell reconstitution after alpha-beta-depleted transplantation in children. Unique molecular identifiers were used in preparing the TCRbeta library. MiXCR, run by TCRdb on the PCR reads, gives a single entry per CDR3 protein. The repertoire includes 450,000 to 600,000 distinct CDR3 sequences, around 16% of them detected once, and less than 4% sits in the top ten. The CDR3 extends over 17 amino acids. From germline, CDR1 is MGHRA and CDR2 YSYEKL. Trimming left V 0 bases short and J 2 bases short, with 15 bases between. This TCR derives from a human donor who donated a stem cell graft to a child with acute lymphoblastic leukemia. Specimen: PBMCs from the stem cell graft donor, collected from the stem cell graft. This chain joins TRBV4-1 and TRBJ2-3; D perhaps matches TRBD2 (5 bases). CDR3 in DNA: TGCGCCAGCAGCCAAGATCTAGAGGGCTCCCTCACAGATACGCAGTATTTT. Translating it yields CASSQDLEGSLTDTQYF.